This T cell receptor (beta chain) came from a study of T cell clonality in common variable immunodeficiency. The study's findings and limits: Patient heterogeneity in the CVID cohort limited correlations between repertoire features and clinical complications. CVID subjects had higher TCRbeta clonality than healthy controls, most marked in about a third. Common variable immunodeficiency TCR beta sequences reportedly had fewer deletions and N-nucleotide insertions.

V gave up 4 bases and J gave up 3 bases, with 7 bases separating them. The CDR3 spans 13 residues. CDR1 MGHRA and CDR2 YSYEKL come from the germline V gene. Some clones are missing from TCRdb's copy, which holds only in-frame ones; the method was immunoSEQ multiplex PCR. This record lists roughly 25,000 clones, none seen once only, and the top ten clones contain under 10%. This clone was found many times. Antigen specificity is unknown. The read comes to an end 3 residues before the CDR3 does, leaving the germline J gene to fill in the end. Replacement immunoglobulin had been given to every CVID subject for at least one year.

The sequenced material came from peripheral blood mononuclear cells. The chain is built from TRBV4-1 and TRBJ2-1; maybe TRBD2 (6 bases). This TCR was recovered from a human donor with common variable immunodeficiency. This CDR3 is CASSRGVYNEQFF. The CDR3 DNA, read in part, is TGCGCCAGCAGCCGGGGGGTCTACAATGAG.